These 14 T cell receptor beta chains share one sample of origin, sequenced in a study of T cell changes during pregnancy in multiple sclerosis. The protocol was immunoSEQ multiplex PCR, while the TCRdb copy is restricted to in-frame clones and leaves out a portion. The table shows tens of thousands of clones, with more than 75% occurring only once. Sequenced material: peripheral blood, taken in the third trimester of pregnancy. These receptors were obtained from a female donor in good health, enrolled as a control in a pregnancy study.

In its sample, this clone was seen once. The genes are TRBV11-1 and TRBJ1-5; D unresolved. V lost 6 bases and J lost 0, with 21 bases in between. Germline lookup yields CDR1 SGHAT and CDR2 FQDESV (reference sequence). The CDR3 covers 18 residues. The CDR3 spells CASREGVMKENSNQPQHF. CDR3 DNA sequence: TGTGCCAGCAGGGAGGGTGTAATGAAGGAGAATAGCAATCAGCCCCAGCATTTT.

The rearrangement joins TRBV4-3 to TRBJ1-5; D remains ambiguous. Germline V gene sequence: CDR1 LGHNA, CDR2 YSLEER. V shed 1 base and J shed 0 bases, with 7 bases lying between them. This CDR3 comprises 15 residues. CDR3 loop: CASSQGLNSNQPQHF. CDR3 DNA sequence: TGCGCCAGCAGCCAAGGACTGAATAGCAATCAGCCCCAGCATTTT.

This sequence joins TRBV5-1 and TRBJ2-1; 10 positions match TRBD2. This CDR3 region has 17 residues. Germline lookup yields CDR1 SGHRS and CDR2 YFSETQ. V shed 2 bases and J 7 bases; nucleotides not matched to a gene: 12. The CDR3 region is CASSLPPPGLAQNEQFF. CDR3 coding DNA: TGCGCCAGCAGCTTACCCCCCCCGGGACTAGCGCAAAATGAGCAGTTCTTC.

J is TRBJ1-5 and V is TRBV6-1; 7 bases align to TRBD1. The CDR3 is 14 amino acids. Germline CDR1 reads MNHNS; CDR2 reads SASEGT. The trim removed 8 bases at V and 7 bases at J, leaving 11 bases unmatched. The CDR3 sequence: CASYPTGPGQPQHF. CDR3 DNA sequence: TGTGCCAGCTACCCGACAGGGCCGGGACAGCCCCAGCATTTT.

This clone was seen at least ten times. The chain uses TRBV11-2 and TRBJ1-3, with D uncertain. Trimming pared 4 bases from V and 4 bases from J, leaving 14 bases between. Germline lookup yields CDR1 SGHAT and CDR2 FQNNGV. CDR3 length equals 15 residues. For the CDR3, the DNA is TGTGCCAGCAGCTCCACGCGGGTGGGCGGAAACACCATATATTTT. Residues: CASSSTRVGGNTIYF.

The chain employs TRBV13 and TRBJ2-2; 9 positions agree with TRBD1. Germline CDR1 and CDR2: PRHDT and FYEKMQ (reference sequence). With 7 bases clipped from V and 7 bases from J, the junction kept 4 bases outside the gene matches. There are 13 residues in the CDR3. CDR3 protein: CASNRGQGGELFF. The CDR3 nucleotides read TGTGCCAGCAACAGGGGGCAGGGCGGGGAGCTGTTTTTT.

V gene TRBV4-1 combines with J gene TRBJ1-2, with a weak D call TRBD1 (5 bases). CDR1 and CDR2 (germline): MGHRA, YSYEKL. The germline V and J ends were trimmed by 0 bases and 4 bases, with 9 bases remaining between them. The CDR3 has 14 amino acids. CDR3 sequence reads: CASSQEGGSYGYTF. The CDR3 nucleotides are TGCGCCAGCAGCCAAGAGGGGGGGAGCTATGGCTACACCTTC.

The chain combines TRBV2 with TRBJ2-3, with a tentative D call TRBD2 (6 bases). The germline V gene has CDR1 SNHLY and CDR2 FYNNEI. Trimming took 6 bases from V and 3 from J, leaving 13 bases between them. This CDR3 comprises 14 residues. CDR3 sequence: CASRLASSTDTQYF. The CDR3 bases are TGTGCCAGCAGGCTAGCGAGTTCGACAGATACGCAGTATTTT.

The chain links TRBV7-9 to TRBJ1-3; D call uncertain. The CDR3 runs to 14 residues. V was shortened by 6 bases and J by 0 bases, with 9 bases between the two germline ends. Per germline, CDR1 SEHNR and CDR2 FQNEAQ (reference sequence). CDR3 in DNA: TGTGCCAGCAGGAACGACATCTCTGGAAACACCATATATTTT. Translating gives CASRNDISGNTIYF. The variable domain in full, completed from reference TRBV7-9 and TRBJ1-3, reads DTGVSQNPRHKITKRGQNVTFRCDPISEHNRLYWYRQTLGQGPEFLTYFQNEAQLEKSRLLSDRFSAERPKGSFSTLEIQRTEQGDSAMYLCASRNDISGNTIYFGEGSWLTVV.

The chain uses TRBV9 and TRBJ2-2; the D gene is possibly TRBD2 (5 bases). CDR3 length equals 15 residues. From germline, CDR1 is SGDLS and CDR2 YYNGEE. Trimming cost V 4 bases and J 4 bases, with 14 bases left between them. The CDR3 coding sequence is TGTGCCAGCAGCTACATGGGAGCTTTCACCGGGGAGCTGTTTTTT. Amino acids: CASSYMGAFTGELFF.

CDR3 residues: CASSLVSTGSHEQYF. CDR3 bases: TGTGCCAGCAGCTTAGTATCCACAGGGTCTCACGAGCAGTACTTC. V and J are TRBV13 and TRBJ2-7; tentatively, D is TRBD1 (6 bases). Per the germline V gene, CDR1 is PRHDT and CDR2 is FYEKMQ (reference sequence). V was trimmed by 1 base and J by 5 bases, leaving 15 bases between them. The CDR3 has 15 amino acids.

The V gene is TRBV6-1, the J gene TRBJ2-1; 8 bases fit TRBD2. The CDR3 runs 15 residues. The ends lost 3 bases at V and 0 bases at J; junction bases unmatched: 1. From germline, CDR1 is MNHNS and CDR2 SASEGT. CDR3 region: CASSDLAGSYNEQFF. Here the CDR3 DNA reads TGTGCCAGCAGTGATCTAGCGGGCTCCTACAATGAGCAGTTCTTC.

The chain uses TRBV29-1 and TRBJ2-2; maybe TRBD1 (6 bases). Germline-derived CDR1 and CDR2 are SQVTM and ANQGSEA. CDR3 size: 14 residues. V lost 3 bases, J lost 1 base, and 9 bases lay in between. The CDR3 nucleotides are TGCAGCGTTGATTTAGGGGGGAACACCGGGGAGCTGTTTTTT. Its translation: CSVDLGGNTGELFF.

The genes are TRBV6-4 and TRBJ2-1; 9 bases align to TRBD2. J gave up 3 bases and V 0 bases, and 3 bases lay outside the gene matches. The CDR3 sequence is 16 residues long. Germline V gene data show CDR1 as MRHNA and CDR2 as SNTAGT. The CDR3 DNA sequence: TGTGCCAGCAGTGACTCTGCGGGGGGGTTCTACAATGAGCAGTTCTTC. Residues: CASSDSAGGFYNEQFF.